Sequencing of this TCR beta chain was carried out in a study of patients and donors after allogeneic stem cell transplantation. The CDR3 covers 14 residues. V lost 0 bases and J lost 2, with 10 bases in between. Germline V gives CDR1 DFQATT, CDR2 SNEGSKA (reference sequence). Via MiXCR, TCRdb re-called the RT-PCR reads, giving one row per CDR3 protein. The sample lists about a million distinct CDR3 sequences; about a sixth were seen once. The sequence was collected from a human donor who was either an allogeneic HSCT recipient or a stem cell or donor lymphocyte infusion donor (not recorded which). It is not recorded whose cells these are; they may come from a transplant donor. The chain uses TRBV20-1 and TRBJ2-5, with D tentatively TRBD2 (5 bases). Sequencing was performed on blood, either unsorted or a sorted T cell fraction (not recorded which). CDR3 protein: CSAREGALQETQYF. In DNA, the CDR3 is TGCAGTGCTAGAGAGGGAGCGTTGCAAGAGACCCAGTACTTC.